This TCR beta chain was observed in a study of T-cell memory formation after mild COVID-19. Turning to the study itself: TCR clusters were mostly confined to one donor each.

V was cut by 0 bases and J by 6 bases, with 10 bases left in between. This CDR3 has 13 amino acids. The germline gives CDR1 SGHKS, CDR2 YYEKEE (reference sequence). TCRdb itself ran the 5' RACE reads through MiXCR, one entry per CDR3 protein. The sample shows roughly 250,000 distinct CDR3 sequences, around 17% of them seen only once. This clonotype was seen only a few times. Its antigen remains unidentified. The study's findings and limits: Clones contracting across day 15 to 85 had a balanced CD4/CD8 profile; later expanding clones leaned CD4+. The main location of contracting CD4+ clones was CM and EM, and that of contracting CD8+ clones was EMRA. Certain responding clones were present in pre-infection memory, suggesting participation of cross-reactive memory.

Sequenced: PBMCs or a T cell subset sorted from them (not recorded which). The chain combines TRBV5-5 with TRBJ2-7; unclear D gene. The sequence came from a man aged 18 to 29 who had mild COVID-19 (a few samples of this study predate the infection). Cell type and time point are not known. DNA for the CDR3: TGTGCCAGCAGCTTGGCCCCCAGGAGCGAGCAGTACTTC. Its protein is CASSLAPRSEQYF.